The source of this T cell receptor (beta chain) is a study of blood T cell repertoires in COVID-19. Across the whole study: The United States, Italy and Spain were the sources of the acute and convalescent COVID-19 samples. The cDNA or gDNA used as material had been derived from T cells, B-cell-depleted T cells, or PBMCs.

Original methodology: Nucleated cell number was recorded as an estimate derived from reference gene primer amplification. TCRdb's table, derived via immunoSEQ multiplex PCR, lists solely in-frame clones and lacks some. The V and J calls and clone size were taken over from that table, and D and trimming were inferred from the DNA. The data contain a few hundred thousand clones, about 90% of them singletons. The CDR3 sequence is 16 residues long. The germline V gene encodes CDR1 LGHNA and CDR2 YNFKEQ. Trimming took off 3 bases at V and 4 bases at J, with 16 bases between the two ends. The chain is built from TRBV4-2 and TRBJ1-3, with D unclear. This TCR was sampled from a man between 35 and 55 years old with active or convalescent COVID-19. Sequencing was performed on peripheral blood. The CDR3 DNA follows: TGTGCCAGCAGCCAGGGGTCCCCGCGGGCCGGAAACACCATATATTTT. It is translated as CASSQGSPRAGNTIYF.